A selection of T cell receptor beta chains follows, all from one sample in a study of blood T cell repertoires in COVID-19. The table came from immunoSEQ multiplex PCR; TCRdb's copy has only in-frame clones and leaves some out. The table includes roughly 200,000 clones, approximately 83% detected once. The sample comprised peripheral blood. Source of these receptors: a human donor with active or convalescent COVID-19. The donor label of this sample is uncertain. Both conserved end residues are part of each CDR3. Fields, in order: clone size, J gene, D gene, V gene, CDR3 DNA, CDR3 protein. D genes are given only for firm matches. Clone sizes are given selectively: once, few, many, or a class where the clone is expanded.

NA	TRBJ1-4	TRBD1	TRBV19	TGTGCCAGTAGTTCACGGACAGGGAGGTTGGAAAAACTGTTTTTT	CASSSRTGRLEKLFF
NA	TRBJ2-2	NA	TRBV19	TGTGCCAGCCTGCCGGCGGCCGGGGAGCTGTTTTTT	CASLPAAGELFF
NA	TRBJ1-3	NA	TRBV5-5	TGTGCCAGCAGCTGGGACTTTAGCTCTGGAAACACCATATATTTT	CASSWDFSSGNTIYF
NA	TRBJ1-1	NA	TRBV2	TGTGCCAGTACGGGAGGTCGAAACACTGAAGCTTTCTTT	CASTGGRNTEAFF
few	TRBJ2-2	NA	TRBV12-5	TGTGCTAGTGGTTTCTCGCTAGTTACCACCGGGGAGCTGTTTTTT	CASGFSLVTTGELFF
NA	TRBJ1-2	NA	TRBV3-1/TRBV3-2	TGTGCCAGCAGCCAAAGGGGCTCCTATGGCTACACCTTC	CASSQRGSYGYTF
NA	TRBJ1-2	NA	TRBV10-3	TGTGCCACCGTTTCAGGGGATCGATATGGCTACACCTTC	CATVSGDRYGYTF
once	TRBJ2-2	TRBD2	TRBV30	TGTGCCTGGAGGGGCGGGGGGTCCTCCAACACCGGGGAGCTGTTTTTT	CAWRGGGSSNTGELFF
NA	TRBJ2-1	TRBD1	TRBV11-2	TGTGCCAGCAACCACCCGGGGACAGAAGAGCAGTTCTTC	CASNHPGTEEQFF
NA	TRBJ2-3	TRBD2	TRBV9	TGTGCCAGCAGCGTAGTAGCGGGGATATCGAGGGATACGCAGTATTTT	CASSVVAGISRDTQYF
NA	TRBJ2-1	TRBD1	TRBV9	TGTGCCAGCAGCTCGAGGACAGGGAACAATGAGCAGTTCTTC	CASSSRTGNNEQFF
few	TRBJ2-7	TRBD1	TRBV11-3	TGTGCCAGCAGCTCCGGGACAGCCTACGAGCAGTACTTC	CASSSGTAYEQYF
NA	TRBJ2-5	NA	TRBV5-4	TGTGCCAGCAGCTTGGACAGAGAGACCCAGTACTTC	CASSLDRETQYF
NA	TRBJ2-1	TRBD2	TRBV10-3	TGTGCCATGGCGAGGGCAGGGATGATAGCGGGAGTTAATGAGCAGTTCTTC	CAMARAGMIAGVNEQFF
NA	TRBJ2-7	NA	TRBV4-3	TGCGCCAGCAGCCAAGATCGGAGTGCGGCTTACGAGCAGTACTTC	CASSQDRSAAYEQYF
NA	TRBJ2-1	TRBD2	TRBV7-9	TGTGCCAGCAGCCCCGGGGGCGGGAGGGTCAATGAGCAGTTCTTC	CASSPGGGRVNEQFF
NA	TRBJ2-3	TRBD2	TRBV29-1	TGCAGCGCCCGGGGACCAGCGGGAGGGCCGGTGACAGATACGCAGTATTTT	CSARGPAGGPVTDTQYF
few	TRBJ2-5	TRBD1	TRBV7-9	TGTGCCAGCAGCTTGAAAGGGGGCGCGGAGACCCAGTACTTC	CASSLKGGAETQYF
NA	TRBJ1-2	NA	TRBV28	TGTGCCAGCAACCCCAATTCATTCAGTGGCTACACCTTC	CASNPNSFSGYTF
NA	TRBJ1-3	TRBD1	TRBV7-8	TGTGCCAGCAGCCTCCAGGGGGCGGTCGGAAACACCATATATTTT	CASSLQGAVGNTIYF
NA	TRBJ1-5	TRBD1	TRBV4-1	TGCGCCAGCAGCCAAGTAGACAGGGGGGCGGATAGCAATCAGCCCCAGCATTTT	CASSQVDRGADSNQPQHF
NA	TRBJ2-1	TRBD2	TRBV5-1	TGCGCCAGCAGCTACTTGGGACTAGCGGGGGGAGGCTACAATGAGCAGTTCTTC	CASSYLGLAGGGYNEQFF
NA	TRBJ2-7	NA	TRBV11-3	TGTGCCAGCATAGGGCAGGGAAAAGGCGAGCAGTACTTC	CASIGQGKGEQYF
NA	TRBJ2-1	TRBD2	TRBV5-1	TGCGCCAGCAGCTTCTCCTCGACGGGACTAGCGGTAAACGGGCAGTTCTTC	CASSFSSTGLAVNGQFF
NA	TRBJ1-5	NA	TRBV2	TGTGCCAGCAGCATAGGACGGGGTACGGGTCAGCCCCAGCATTTT	CASSIGRGTGQPQHF
NA	TRBJ1-4	TRBD1	TRBV27	TGTGCCAGCAGCCGACAGGGTACTGGCGGAAAACTGTTTTTT	CASSRQGTGGKLFF
NA	TRBJ1-5	NA	TRBV4-1	TGCGCCAGCAGCCAAGTCGGTTTGGGAGGGAATCAGCCCCAGCATTTT	CASSQVGLGGNQPQHF
once	TRBJ2-7	TRBD2	TRBV11-2	TGTGCCAGCGAAAGCCCTAGCGGGGCCCCCCAGGGTGAGCAGTACTTC	CASESPSGAPQGEQYF
NA	TRBJ1-4	NA	TRBV6-5	TGTGCCAGCAGTTACACCCCTGGCTCCAATGAAAAACTGTTTTTT	CASSYTPGSNEKLFF
NA	TRBJ2-7	TRBD2	TRBV7-8	TGTGCCAGCAGCAGTTTAGCGGGAGTTAGCTACGAGCAGTACTTC	CASSSLAGVSYEQYF
NA	TRBJ2-7	NA	TRBV6-5	TGTGCCAGCAGGGGACAAGCCCAGCTGCCGGGAGAGCAGTACTTC	CASRGQAQLPGEQYF
NA	TRBJ2-1	NA	TRBV7-3	TGTGCCAGCAGCTTAGGCGGAACAGGGAAATACAATGAGCAGTTCTTC	CASSLGGTGKYNEQFF
NA	TRBJ1-2	TRBD1	TRBV10-2	TGCGCCAGCAGTGATGGGACAGGGGAAGGCTATGGCTACACCTTC	CASSDGTGEGYGYTF
NA	TRBJ2-2	NA	TRBV6-4	TGTGCCAGCACCGAATCATCGGACACCGGGGAGCTGTTTTTT	CASTESSDTGELFF
many	TRBJ2-3	NA	TRBV5-8	TGTGCCAGCAGCTTTTACCAGAACACAGATACGCAGTATTTT	CASSFYQNTDTQYF
NA	TRBJ2-2	TRBD1	TRBV27	TGTGCCAGCAGTCCCCCCCGACAGGGGAACACCGGGGAGCTGTTTTTT	CASSPPRQGNTGELFF
NA	TRBJ1-2	TRBD1	TRBV6-5	TGTGCCAGCATTCGACAGGGTGGGTCAGGTGGCTACACCTTC	CASIRQGGSGGYTF
NA	TRBJ2-3	NA	TRBV7-3	TGTGCCAGCAGCACATTGGGACACGCCACAGATACGCAGTATTTT	CASSTLGHATDTQYF
NA	TRBJ2-2	NA	TRBV7-9	TGTGCCAGCAGCCGAGACTCTGACGGGGAGCTGTTTTTT	CASSRDSDGELFF
NA	TRBJ1-4	NA	TRBV7-9	TGTGCCAGCAGCTTAGCCGAGGCGAAGAGTGAAAAACTGTTTTTT	CASSLAEAKSEKLFF
few	TRBJ2-7	NA	TRBV28	TGTGCCAGCAGTTTAGGGGCCCTATACGAGCAGTACTTC	CASSLGALYEQYF
NA	TRBJ2-6	NA	TRBV3-1/TRBV3-2	TGTGCCAGCAGCCAACTGAGTTCTGGGGCCAACGTCCTGACTTTC	CASSQLSSGANVLTF
NA	TRBJ1-4	TRBD1	TRBV24-1	TGTGCCACCAGCGGGGGACAGTTTCCAGAAAAACTGTTTTTT	CATSGGQFPEKLFF
NA	TRBJ2-2	NA	TRBV9	TGTGCCAGCAGCGTCCAGGGCGCCGGGGAGCTGTTTTTT	CASSVQGAGELFF
NA	TRBJ2-7	TRBD2	TRBV5-8	TGTGCCAGCAGGCAACTAGCGGGAGAGGGCGAGCAGTACTTC	CASRQLAGEGEQYF
NA	TRBJ1-6	TRBD1	TRBV7-9	TGTGCCAGCAGCTCTAGGACAGGGGAATCACCCCTCCACTTT	CASSSRTGESPLHF
NA	TRBJ2-1	TRBD1	TRBV6-4	TGTGCCAGCAGTGACACCGGGACAGGGTGGAATGAGCAGTTCTTC	CASSDTGTGWNEQFF